The clone carrying this T cell receptor beta chain was found a few times. This sample was taken from a study of blood T cell repertoires in COVID-19. Overall study: The United States, Italy and Spain were the sources of the acute and convalescent COVID-19 samples. The analysed material was cDNA or gDNA that came from T cells, B-cell-depleted T cells, or PBMCs.

V was cut by 0 bases and J by 6 bases, with 20 bases left in between. The length of the CDR3 is 17 residues. Original handling: Amplified reference gene primers provided the basis for estimating nucleated cell counts. Using immunoSEQ multiplex PCR, the repertoire was profiled, and TCRdb retains in-frame clones only, with some absent. V and J calls plus clone size are reproduced from that table; the DNA served to infer D and trimming. The table has about 68,000 clones, about nine tenths seen once. The receptor comes from a human donor in a cohort sampled during active COVID-19. The specimen was peripheral blood. J is TRBJ1-2 and V is TRBV23-1, with D uncertain. TRBV23-1 counts as an open reading frame of uncertain function. The CDR3 bases are TGCGCCAGCAGTCAATCGCCTTTTATGCTGGGCGTTGATGGCTACACCTTC. It codes for CASSQSPFMLGVDGYTF.